The clone carrying this T cell receptor beta chain has more than one count but fewer than ten. Its antigen remains unknown. The data belong to a study of T cell repertoires in cytomegalovirus infection. TCRdb itself ran the reads through MiXCR, one entry per CDR3 protein. The sample shows about 830,000 distinct CDR3 sequences, 32% of them seen only once. This CDR3 has 17 residues. CDR1 DFQATT and CDR2 SNEGSKA come from the germline V gene (reference sequence). The trim removed 5 bases at V and 0 bases at J, leaving 12 bases unmatched. The V gene is TRBV20-1, the J gene TRBJ2-1; 8 bases map to TRBD2. The clonotype originates from a human donor in good health (CMV status not recorded). Some clones in this sample may be carry-over from other donors' samples. The material sequenced was cultured CD8+ T cells from PBMCs, taken from culture after CMV antigen stimulation. Here the CDR3 DNA reads TGCAGTGCTCGGCGGGGGGATCAACACAGCTCCTACAATGAGCAGTTCTTC. Its protein product is CSARRGDQHSSYNEQFF.